The T cell receptor beta chain under discussion was sequenced for a study of T-cell reconstitution after alpha-beta-depleted transplantation in children. Study-level points and caveats: Reportedly, roughly two months post-transplant, alpha-beta T cells arose from several hundred expanded graft clones. T-cell counts and diversity at one year following transplant were attributed mainly to newly produced T cells. Several patients had high TCRbeta diversity at day 60; it came from surviving recipient T cells and thymic progenitors.

Researchers prepared the TCRbeta library using unique molecular identifiers, the study reports. TCRdb passed the PCR reads through MiXCR, listing each CDR3 protein once. The sample holds under 75,000 distinct CDR3 sequences, roughly 11% seen once. In its sample, this clonotype was seen many times. The antigen is not known. CDR3 length: 19 residues. Germline values: CDR1 ENHRY, CDR2 SYGVKD. Trimming removed 0 bases from V and 12 bases from J; junction bases left unmatched: 21. The chain joins TRBV10-3 to TRBJ2-1, with TRBD2 identical over 9 bases. The clonotype comes from a boy between 10 and 17 years old with acute myeloid leukemia, due to receive a stem cell transplant. Material: PBMCs, obtained before TCRalphabeta/CD19-depleted stem cell transplant. CDR3: CAISESVWGGRADRWSQFF. CDR3 DNA sequence: TGTGCCATCAGTGAGTCGGTGTGGGGCGGGAGGGCCGATCGTTGGTCGCAGTTCTTC.